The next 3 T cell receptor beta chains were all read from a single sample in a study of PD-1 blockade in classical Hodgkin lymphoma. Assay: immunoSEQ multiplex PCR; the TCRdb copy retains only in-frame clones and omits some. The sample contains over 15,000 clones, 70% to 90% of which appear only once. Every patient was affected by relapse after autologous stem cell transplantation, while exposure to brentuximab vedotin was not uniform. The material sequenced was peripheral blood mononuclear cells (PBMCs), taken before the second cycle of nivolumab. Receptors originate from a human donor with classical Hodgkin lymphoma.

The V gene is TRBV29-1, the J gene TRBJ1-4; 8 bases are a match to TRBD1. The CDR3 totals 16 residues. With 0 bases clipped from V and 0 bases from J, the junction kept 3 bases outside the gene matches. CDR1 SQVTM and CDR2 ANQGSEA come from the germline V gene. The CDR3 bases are TGCAGCGTTGAAGAGGGGACAGGTTCAACTAATGAAAAACTGTTTTTT. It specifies CSVEEGTGSTNEKLFF.

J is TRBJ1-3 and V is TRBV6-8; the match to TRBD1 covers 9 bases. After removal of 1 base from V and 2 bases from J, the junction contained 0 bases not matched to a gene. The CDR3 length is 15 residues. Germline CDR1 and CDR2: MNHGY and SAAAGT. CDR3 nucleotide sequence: TGTGCCAGCAGTTACTGGGACAGGGCTGGAAACACCATATATTTT. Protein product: CASSYWDRAGNTIYF.

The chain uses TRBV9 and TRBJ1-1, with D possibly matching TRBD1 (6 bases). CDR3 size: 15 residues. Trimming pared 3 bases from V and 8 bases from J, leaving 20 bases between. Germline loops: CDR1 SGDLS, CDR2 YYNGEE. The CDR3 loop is CASSADSKGTLEAFF. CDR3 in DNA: TGTGCCAGCAGCGCGGACAGCAAAGGGACTCTGGAAGCTTTCTTT.